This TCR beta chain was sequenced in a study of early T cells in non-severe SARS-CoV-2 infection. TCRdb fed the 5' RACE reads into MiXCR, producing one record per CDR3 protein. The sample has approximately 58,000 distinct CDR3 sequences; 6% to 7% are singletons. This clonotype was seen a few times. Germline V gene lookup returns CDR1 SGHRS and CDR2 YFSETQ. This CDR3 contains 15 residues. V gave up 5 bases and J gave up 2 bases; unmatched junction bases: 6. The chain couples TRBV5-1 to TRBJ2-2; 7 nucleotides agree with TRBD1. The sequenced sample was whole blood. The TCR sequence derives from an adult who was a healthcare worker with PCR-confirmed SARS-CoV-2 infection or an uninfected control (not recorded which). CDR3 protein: CASSSTGVNTGELFF. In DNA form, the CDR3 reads TGCGCCAGCAGTTCTACAGGGGTCAACACCGGGGAGCTGTTTTTT.